The present entry profiles one T cell receptor beta chain with its context. The antigen is unknown. The V gene end was trimmed by 0 bases and the J gene end by 9 bases; junction bases not matched to a gene: 0. CDR3 length equals 13 residues. The germline V gene has CDR1 SGDLS and CDR2 YYNGEE. This record belongs to a study of shared clonotypes between healthy human individuals. Measured with immunoSEQ multiplex PCR; TCRdb has only the in-frame clones, and not every one. The table has roughly 1,100,000 clones, roughly 70% seen once. The study's findings and limits: Naive subsets typically showed greater estimated richness than memory subsets.

This TCR derives from a man between 18 and 35 years old in good health. The V call is TRBV9, the J call TRBJ1-1; 12 nucleotides match TRBD1. Sequenced sample: memory CD4+ T cells sorted from blood. Subset reported: CD45RA-negative fraction. CDR3 residues: CASSVGDRGQAFF. The CDR3 DNA follows: TGTGCCAGCAGCGTAGGGGACAGGGGGCAAGCTTTCTTT.